This passage covers 27 T cell receptor beta chains from one sample sequenced in a study of T cell repertoires in cytomegalovirus infection. These TCRs are of unknown antigen specificity. MiXCR, applied by TCRdb to the reads, yields one record per CDR3 protein. The sample lists approximately 600,000 distinct CDR3 sequences, around 40% occurring once. This sample comprised cultured PBMCs, obtained from culture after CMV antigen stimulation. The receptors shown here come from a human donor in good health (CMV status not recorded). Some clones in this sample may be carry-over from other donors' samples.

The V and J genes are TRBV5-1 and TRBJ2-7; the D gene is possibly TRBD1 (6 bases). Germline-derived CDR1 and CDR2 are SGHRS and YFSETQ. The V gene lost 4 bases and the J gene lost 0 bases, with 17 bases spanning the gap. The CDR3 totals 16 residues. The CDR3 reads CASSPTPGQLSYEQYF. CDR3 bases: TGCGCCAGCAGCCCAACTCCGGGACAACTCTCCTACGAGCAGTACTTC.

The chain is built from TRBV4-1 and TRBJ1-5; weak D call: TRBD1 (5 bases). This CDR3 is built from 14 residues. The germline gives CDR1 MGHRA, CDR2 YSYEKL. The V end was cut by 0 bases, the J end by 3 bases, with 6 bases between. The CDR3 DNA follows: TGCGCCAGCAGCCAAGACAGGGACAATCAGCCCCAGCATTTT. Amino acid sequence: CASSQDRDNQPQHF.

V is TRBV6-2 or TRBV6-3 and J is TRBJ2-1; 9 nucleotides agree with TRBD1. There are 16 residues in the CDR3. Germline assignment: CDR1 MNHEY and CDR2 SVGEGT. Unmatched junction bases numbered 13, after V lost 6 bases and J lost 7 bases. CDR3 coding DNA: TGTGCCAGCAGCTCCCGGGACAGGGACTTATTGAATGAGCAGTTCTTC. It specifies CASSSRDRDLLNEQFF.

The chain uses TRBV7-2 and TRBJ1-2; 7 bases agree with TRBD1. Losses at the gene ends were 5 bases for V and 2 bases for J; bases not matched to a gene: 8. The germline gives CDR1 SGHTA, CDR2 FQGNSA. CDR3 length: 15 amino acids. The CDR3 loop reads CASSLNRGENYGYTF. The CDR3, as DNA: TGTGCCAGCAGCCTTAACAGGGGTGAGAACTATGGCTACACCTTC. The variable domain in full, completed from reference TRBV7-2 and TRBJ1-2, reads GAGVSQSPSNKVTEKGKDVELRCDPISGHTALYWYRQSLGQGLEFLIYFQGNSAPDKSGLPSDRFSAERTGGSVSTLTIQRTQQEDSAVYLCASSLNRGENYGYTFGSGTRLTVV.

The genes are TRBV7-2 and TRBJ2-5, with TRBD1 matching over 7 bases. The J segment lost 4 bases and the V segment lost 6 bases, leaving 2 bases of the junction unmatched. Germline loops: CDR1 SGHTA, CDR2 FQGNSA. This CDR3 is 12 amino acids long. DNA for the CDR3: TGTGCCAGCAGACGGGACAGAGAGACCCAGTACTTC. Translation: CASRRDRETQYF. Looking up the rest from reference TRBV7-2 and TRBJ2-5 gives the full variable domain: GAGVSQSPSNKVTEKGKDVELRCDPISGHTALYWYRQSLGQGLEFLIYFQGNSAPDKSGLPSDRFSAERTGGSVSTLTIQRTQQEDSAVYLCASRRDRETQYFGPGTRLLVL.

This clonotype has more than one count but fewer than ten. CDR3 protein: CAIRGTDKNTEAFF. As DNA, the CDR3 is TGTGCCATCAGGGGGACAGACAAGAACACTGAAGCTTTCTTT. V and J are TRBV10-3 and TRBJ1-1, with 7 bases identical to TRBD1. Germline V lookup: CDR1 ENHRY, CDR2 SYGVKD. This CDR3 spans 14 amino acids. Trimming removed 6 bases from V and 1 base from J; junction bases left unmatched: 5.

The chain joins TRBV12-3 or TRBV12-4 to TRBJ2-7; no reliable D call. The length of the CDR3 is 14 residues. V gave up 7 bases and J gave up 3 bases, with 16 bases separating them. CDR3 sequence: CASTTNDRHYEQYF. Written as DNA, the CDR3 is TGTGCCAGCACCACGAACGATCGTCACTACGAGCAGTACTTC.

The chain joins TRBV19 to TRBJ2-2, with D perhaps matching TRBD2 (6 bases). Trimming took 5 bases from V and 0 from J, leaving 7 bases between them. CDR1 and CDR2 (germline): LNHDA, SQIVND (reference sequence). This CDR3 has 14 residues. CDR3 sequence (DNA): TGTGCCAGTAGTCAGCGGGCGAACACCGGGGAGCTGTTTTTT. Its translation is CASSQRANTGELFF.

This clonotype was counted only a few times. The chain links TRBV7-2 to TRBJ1-5; D remains unclear. This CDR3 is built from 12 residues. The germline gives CDR1 SGHTA, CDR2 FQGNSA. V lost 2 bases to trimming and J lost 5 bases, with 4 bases between them. The CDR3 loop is CASSLSHQPQHF. In DNA form, the CDR3 reads TGTGCCAGCAGCTTATCCCATCAGCCCCAGCATTTT.

The chain combines TRBV27 with TRBJ2-2, with D perhaps given as TRBD1 or TRBD2 (5 bases each). The CDR3 sequence is 16 residues long. V dropped 2 bases and J dropped 1 base, with 11 bases sitting between them. Germline V lookup: CDR1 MNHEY, CDR2 SMNVEV (reference sequence). The CDR3 DNA sequence: TGTGCCAGCAGTTTACTCGGGACCCTGAACACCGGGGAGCTGTTTTTT. Amino acid sequence: CASSLLGTLNTGELFF.

V usage is TRBV10-3 and J usage is TRBJ2-5; D may be TRBD1 or TRBD2 (5 bases each). The germline V and J ends were trimmed by 10 bases and 5 bases, with 20 bases remaining between them. CDR1 and CDR2 from the germline V gene are ENHRY and SYGVKD. This CDR3 spans 14 amino acids. The CDR3 region is CATSLGGVGETQYF. The CDR3, as DNA: TGTGCCACCTCCCTTGGGGGAGTAGGCGAGACCCAGTACTTC.

The chain carries TRBV7-2 and TRBJ2-3, with a tentative D call TRBD2 (6 bases). V dropped 2 bases and J dropped 5 bases, with 14 bases sitting between them. This CDR3 region has 15 residues. Germline V gives CDR1 SGHTA, CDR2 FQGNSA. For the CDR3, the DNA is TGTGCCAGCAGCTTATTAGGCGGGACCTTAGATACGCAGTATTTT. This translates into CASSLLGGTLDTQYF.

This clonotype was counted a few times. The rearrangement joins TRBV11-2 to TRBJ1-1; D ambiguous. The CDR3 loop spans 18 amino acids. V was cut by 5 bases and J by 0 bases, with 22 bases left in between. Germline CDR1 is SGHAT and CDR2 is FQNNGV. The CDR3 nucleotides are TGTGCCAGCAGCCGAGGGTGGGCAGGAAATTTACTGAACACTGAAGCTTTCTTT. Residues: CASSRGWAGNLLNTEAFF.

The gene calls are TRBV6-6 and TRBJ2-7; 10 bases line up with TRBD1. Trimming removed 0 bases from V and 3 bases from J; junction bases left unmatched: 8. In germline, CDR1 is MNHNY, CDR2 SVGAGI (reference sequence). The CDR3 covers 17 residues. DNA for the CDR3: TGTGCCAGCAGTTACTCCCAAAGGGGACAGGGGTTCTACGAGCAGTACTTC. The encoded protein is CASSYSQRGQGFYEQYF.

This clonotype occurred a few times. The chain links TRBV5-4 to TRBJ1-5; D gene ambiguous. Germline CDR1 and CDR2: SGHNT and YYREEE (reference sequence). The CDR3 loop spans 14 amino acids. Trimming shortened V by 4 bases and J by 2 bases, and 10 bases separated the two germline ends. As DNA, the CDR3 is TGTGCCAGCAGCCCGGACGGCGGCAATCAGCCCCAGCATTTT. It yields the protein CASSPDGGNQPQHF.

The chain is built from TRBV6-1 and TRBJ1-4, with D tentatively TRBD1 (5 bases). V was pared by 5 bases and J by 2 bases, with 12 bases between. CDR1 MNHNS and CDR2 SASEGT come from the germline V gene. The CDR3 length is 15 residues. CDR3 residues: CASSIAWGTNEKLFF. The CDR3 DNA reads TGTGCCAGCAGTATAGCGTGGGGCACTAATGAAAAACTGTTTTTT.

In this sample, this clonotype turned up many times. The CDR3 spells CASSFATVSGNTIYF. CDR3 bases: TGTGCCAGCAGCTTCGCGACAGTATCTGGAAACACCATATATTTT. The genes are TRBV7-2 and TRBJ1-3; TRBD1 is a possible D gene (5 bases). Trimming removed 3 bases at V and 1 base at J, with 10 bases between. This CDR3 is 15 amino acids long. Per the germline V gene, CDR1 is SGHTA and CDR2 is FQGNSA.

This clonotype was seen a few times. V is TRBV12-3 or TRBV12-4 and J is TRBJ2-5, with D possibly matching TRBD2 (5 bases). V was trimmed by 5 bases and J by 9 bases, leaving 13 bases between them. The CDR3 is 12 residues long. In DNA form, the CDR3 reads TGTGCCAGCAGTAGGGCCCTCGGGGCCCAGTACTTC. Protein sequence: CASSRALGAQYF.

The chain joins TRBV12-3 or TRBV12-4 to TRBJ1-1, with TRBD1 matching 9 bases. This CDR3 has 16 amino acids. V shed 4 bases, J shed 0 bases, and the junction held 6 bases outside the gene matches. CDR3 sequence reads: CASSSHRDRVNTEAFF. The DNA for the CDR3 is TGTGCCAGCAGTTCGCACCGGGACAGGGTGAACACTGAAGCTTTCTTT.

This clonotype was seen at least ten times. V usage is TRBV7-2 and J usage is TRBJ2-5; D remains ambiguous. This CDR3 spans 13 amino acids. Germline V lookup: CDR1 SGHTA, CDR2 FQGNSA. The V end lost 3 bases, the J end lost 2 bases, and 7 bases lay between the germline ends. CDR3: CASSFWDQETQYF. In nucleotides, the CDR3 is TGTGCCAGCAGCTTTTGGGATCAAGAGACCCAGTACTTC. The whole variable domain, remainder taken from reference TRBV7-2 and TRBJ2-5, is GAGVSQSPSNKVTEKGKDVELRCDPISGHTALYWYRQSLGQGLEFLIYFQGNSAPDKSGLPSDRFSAERTGGSVSTLTIQRTQQEDSAVYLCASSFWDQETQYFGPGTRLLVL.

This clonotype occurred a few times. V gene TRBV7-9 combines with J gene TRBJ1-2; D is possibly TRBD1 (6 bases). Germline V gene lookup returns CDR1 SEHNR and CDR2 FQNEAQ (reference sequence). The CDR3 sequence is 16 residues long. Trimming shortened V by 6 bases and J by 3 bases, and 20 bases separated the two germline ends. The CDR3 here is CASSYPRDRIDYGYTF. The DNA for the CDR3 is TGTGCCAGCAGTTATCCACGCGACAGGATCGACTATGGCTACACCTTC.

This clonotype was observed a handful of times. The V call is TRBV11-2, the J call TRBJ2-5; 7 bases are a match to TRBD1. The CDR3 is made up of 15 amino acids. Germline CDR1 is SGHAT and CDR2 is FQNNGV. Trimming cost V 5 bases and J 5 bases; bases outside gene matches: 11. DNA of the CDR3: TGTGCCAGCAGCCCCCAACAGGGGTTTCGGGAGACCCAGTACTTC. Protein: CASSPQQGFRETQYF.

As to this clonotype: One end of the junction does not line up with germline, which may come from a read error. This chain links TRBV7-2 with TRBJ2-2; 11 bases agree with TRBD1. Germline V lookup: CDR1 SGHTA, CDR2 FQGNSA. CDR3 length: 15 residues. The CDR3: CASSGQGARTGKLFF. As DNA, the CDR3 is TGTGCCAGCAGTGGACAGGGGGCGAGGACCGGGAAGCTGTTTTTT.

The gene calls are TRBV27 and TRBJ2-3; possibly TRBD2 for D (5 bases). The CDR3 covers 15 residues. Deletions cut 8 bases from V and 8 bases from J, with 23 bases between. CDR1 is MNHEY, CDR2 SMNVEV, per germline (reference sequence). The CDR3 DNA sequence: TGTGCCAGCCGATACCGGTGGGGAGTGTTCGGTACGCAGTATTTT. Residues: CASRYRWGVFGTQYF.

A few counts support this clonotype. One end of the junction varies from germline; a read error may be responsible. The chain employs TRBV6-6 and TRBJ2-6, with a weak D call TRBD2 (6 bases). This CDR3 has 15 residues. CDR1 and CDR2 (germline): MNHNY, SVGAGI (reference sequence). CDR3 DNA: TGTGCCAGCATTTACCGGGGGACTGGGGCCAACGTCCTGACTTTC. This gives the protein CASIYRGTGANVLTF.

The sample holds many counts of this clonotype. The chain recombines TRBV7-2 with TRBJ1-2; no clear D. Germline loops: CDR1 SGHTA, CDR2 FQGNSA. The CDR3 extends over 17 amino acids. Deletions cut 2 bases from V and 0 bases from J, with 16 bases between. CDR3 sequence: CASSLFARGLTNYGYTF. In DNA form, the CDR3 reads TGTGCCAGCAGCTTATTTGCACGAGGGCTTACTAACTATGGCTACACCTTC.

The chain has TRBV5-1 and TRBJ2-7; TRBD2 matches 11 bases. The germline gives CDR1 SGHRS, CDR2 YFSETQ. J was trimmed by 5 bases and V by 4 bases; bases with no gene match: 5. There are 14 residues in the CDR3. CDR3 residues: CASSVGTSGNEQYF. DNA for the CDR3: TGCGCCAGCAGCGTCGGGACTAGCGGTAACGAGCAGTACTTC. Together with reference TRBV5-1 and TRBJ2-7, the CDR3 gives the full variable domain: KAGVTQTPRYLIKTRGQQVTLSCSPISGHRSVSWYQQTPGQGLQFLFEYFSETQRNKGNFPGRFSGRQFSNSRSEMNVSTLELGDSALYLCASSVGTSGNEQYFGPGTRLTVT.